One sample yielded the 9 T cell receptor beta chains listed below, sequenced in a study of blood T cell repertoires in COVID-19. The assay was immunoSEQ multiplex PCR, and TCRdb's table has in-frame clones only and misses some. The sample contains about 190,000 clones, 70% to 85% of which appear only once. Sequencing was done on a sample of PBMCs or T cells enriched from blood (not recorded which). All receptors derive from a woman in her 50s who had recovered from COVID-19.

CDR3 region: CASSQIRDPSFYEQYF. In nucleotides, the CDR3 is TGTGCCAGCAGCCAGATCCGGGATCCCTCCTTCTACGAGCAGTACTTC. The rearrangement joins TRBV3-1 (or the pseudogene TRBV3-2) to TRBJ2-7, with D possibly being TRBD2 (5 bases). Trimming took 3 bases from V and 3 from J, leaving 18 bases between them. The CDR3 contains 16 residues. Germline values: CDR1 LGHDT, CDR2 YNNKEL (reference sequence).

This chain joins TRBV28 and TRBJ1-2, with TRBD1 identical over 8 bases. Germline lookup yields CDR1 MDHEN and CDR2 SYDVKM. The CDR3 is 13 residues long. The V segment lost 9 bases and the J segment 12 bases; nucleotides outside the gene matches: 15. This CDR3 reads CASCRQGPRVHTF. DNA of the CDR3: TGTGCCAGTTGCAGACAGGGGCCCCGGGTCCACACCTTC.

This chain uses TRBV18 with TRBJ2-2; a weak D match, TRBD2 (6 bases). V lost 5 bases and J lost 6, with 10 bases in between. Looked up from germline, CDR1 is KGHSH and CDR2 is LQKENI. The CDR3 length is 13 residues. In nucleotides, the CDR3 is TGTGCCAGCTCATCGACTAGAGCCGGGGAGCTGTTTTTT. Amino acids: CASSSTRAGELFF.

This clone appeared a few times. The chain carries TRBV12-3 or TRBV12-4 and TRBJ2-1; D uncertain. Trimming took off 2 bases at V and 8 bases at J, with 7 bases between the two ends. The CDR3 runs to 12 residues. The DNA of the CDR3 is TGTGCCAGCAGTTTATTACGGGATGAGCAGTTCTTC. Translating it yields CASSLLRDEQFF.

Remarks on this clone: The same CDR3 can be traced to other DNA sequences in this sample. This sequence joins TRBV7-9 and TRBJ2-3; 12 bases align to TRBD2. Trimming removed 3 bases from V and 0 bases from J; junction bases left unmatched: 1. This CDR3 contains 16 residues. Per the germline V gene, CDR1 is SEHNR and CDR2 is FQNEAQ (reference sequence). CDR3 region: CASSFGTSGSTDTQYF. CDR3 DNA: TGTGCCAGCAGCTTCGGGACTAGCGGGAGCACAGATACGCAGTATTTT.

CDR3 bases: TGTGCCAGCAGTTATGGTAGGACAGCCCAGCATTTT. Translated, it gives CASSYGRTAQHF. This chain links TRBV6-2 or TRBV6-3 with TRBJ1-5, with D possibly matching TRBD1 (6 bases). The CDR3 has 12 amino acids. Deletions cut 3 bases from V and 11 bases from J, with 11 bases between. Looked up from germline, CDR1 is MNHEY and CDR2 is SVGEGT.

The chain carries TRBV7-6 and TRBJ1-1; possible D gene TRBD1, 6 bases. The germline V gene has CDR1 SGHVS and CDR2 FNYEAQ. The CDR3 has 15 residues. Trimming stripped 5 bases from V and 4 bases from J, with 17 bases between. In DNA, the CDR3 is TGTGCCAGCAGCCCACAAACAGGGTGGACCACTGAAGCTTTCTTT. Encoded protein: CASSPQTGWTTEAFF.

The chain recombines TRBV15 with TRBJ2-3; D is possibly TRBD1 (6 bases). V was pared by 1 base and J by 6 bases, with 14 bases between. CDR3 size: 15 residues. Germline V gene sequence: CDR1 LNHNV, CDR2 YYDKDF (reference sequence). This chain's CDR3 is CATSRGGQGSDTQYF. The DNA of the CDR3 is TGTGCCACCAGCAGAGGCGGTCAGGGGTCGGATACGCAGTATTTT.

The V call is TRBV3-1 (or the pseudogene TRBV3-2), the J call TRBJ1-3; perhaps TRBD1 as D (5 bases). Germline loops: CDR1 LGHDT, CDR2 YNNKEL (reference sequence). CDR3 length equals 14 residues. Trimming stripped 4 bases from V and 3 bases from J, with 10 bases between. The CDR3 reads CASSPSQGGNTIYF. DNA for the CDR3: TGTGCCAGCAGCCCCTCTCAGGGTGGAAACACCATATATTTT.